The clone carrying this TCR beta chain was detected only a few times. It was with a sample-barcoded 5' primer and a J-beta primer mix that a second PCR of roughly 7 to 12 cycles was run. From the 5' RACE reads, TCRdb called clonotypes with MiXCR, one entry per CDR3 protein. This repertoire shows about 970,000 distinct CDR3 sequences, about 51% found once; its top ten account for about a fifth. The entry originates in a study of blood T cells in healthy people across ages. Germline CDR1 reads LGHDT; CDR2 reads YNNKEL (reference sequence). V lost 9 bases to trimming and J lost 0 bases; unmatched junction nucleotides: 5. The CDR3 covers 16 residues.

The source of this sequence is a woman aged 55-70 years in good health. Sequenced material: blood. This chain uses TRBV3-1 with TRBJ2-3, with TRBD2 matching 14 bases. DNA of the CDR3: TGTGCCAGTCGACTAGCGGGAGGGTGGAGCACAGATACGCAGTATTTT. Amino acids: CASRLAGGWSTDTQYF.